The 15 T cell receptor beta chains presented below share a single source sample, sequenced in a study of cytomegalovirus exposure and HLA in healthy donors. Use of 60 Vbeta and 13 Jbeta primers characterized the PCR. Assay used: immunoSEQ multiplex PCR; TCRdb lists only in-frame clones, some missing. Here the sample spans about 160,000 clones, roughly 80% being singletons. The material sequenced was PBMCs. The origin of the receptors is a man aged 45 to 65 in good health and CMV-seropositive.

This chain connects TRBV28 to TRBJ2-1; D may be TRBD2 (6 bases). The germline gives CDR1 MDHEN, CDR2 SYDVKM. This CDR3 contains 13 residues. V was trimmed by 6 bases and J by 6 bases, leaving 12 bases between them. This CDR3 reads CASRLGLPNEQFF. The CDR3 coding sequence is TGTGCCAGCAGACTGGGACTCCCCAATGAGCAGTTCTTC.

J is TRBJ2-1 and V is TRBV4-3; D possibly corresponds to TRBD2 (6 bases). This CDR3 is built from 17 residues. Germline V lookup: CDR1 LGHNA, CDR2 YSLEER. Trimming took off 1 base at V and 0 bases at J, with 13 bases between the two ends. CDR3 loop: CASSQGEADRSYNEQFF. The CDR3 DNA reads TGCGCCAGCAGCCAAGGGGAGGCGGACCGCTCCTACAATGAGCAGTTCTTC.

This sequence joins TRBV28 and TRBJ2-7; a possible D gene is TRBD1 (7 bases). Germline CDR1 reads MDHEN; CDR2 reads SYDVKM. V was pared by 2 bases and J by 9 bases, with 17 bases between. This CDR3 is built from 14 residues. CDR3 bases: TGTGCCAGCAGTTTAGGGGCAGGGGGAGGCGGGCAGTACTTC. Its protein product is CASSLGAGGGGQYF.

The chain uses TRBV28 and TRBJ2-5; D may be TRBD2 (6 bases). This CDR3 region has 13 residues. The germline V and J ends were trimmed by 5 bases and 6 bases, with 13 bases remaining between them. Germline V CDR1 and CDR2: MDHEN, SYDVKM. DNA of the CDR3: TGTGCCAGCAGTACCGGCGGGGATCAGACCCAGTACTTC. This gives the protein CASSTGGDQTQYF.

J is TRBJ1-2 and V is TRBV30, with a weak D call TRBD1 (5 bases). Germline assignment: CDR1 GTSNPN and CDR2 SVGIG (reference sequence). The V gene lost 3 bases and the J gene lost 12 bases, with 14 bases spanning the gap. The CDR3 is made up of 11 amino acids. This CDR3 is CAWRGGGVHTF. The CDR3 DNA is TGTGCCTGGAGGGGGGGAGGAGTCCACACCTTC.

The CDR3 nucleotides read TGTGCCAGCAGCGCCACAGGTTCTTACACTGAAGCTTTCTTT. Translating gives CASSATGSYTEAFF. The V call is TRBV9, the J call TRBJ1-1; D might be TRBD1 (5 bases). The V and J ends lost 3 bases and 3 bases respectively, with 12 bases between them. The CDR3 loop spans 14 amino acids. Germline CDR1 SGDLS, CDR2 YYNGEE.

This chain uses TRBV28 with TRBJ1-1, with a possible D match to TRBD1 (5 bases). This CDR3 region has 12 residues. The germline V and J ends were trimmed by 6 bases and 5 bases, with 10 bases remaining between them. CDR1 is MDHEN and CDR2 is SYDVKM in the germline V gene. The CDR3 DNA follows: TGTGCCAGCAGCAAACAGGAAACTGAAGCTTTCTTT. It translates to CASSKQETEAFF.

Here the CDR3 reads CASSFRQESMAFF. The CDR3 DNA reads TGTGCCAGCAGTTTTCGACAGGAAAGTATGGCTTTCTTT. The V gene is TRBV6-6, the J gene TRBJ1-1; D might be TRBD1 (6 bases). There are 13 residues in the CDR3. Germline loops: CDR1 MNHNY, CDR2 SVGAGI (reference sequence). Trimming took off 4 bases at V and 11 bases at J, with 17 bases between the two ends.

The CDR3 region has the DNA TGTGCCAGCAGCGTAGATAACAGGGGATATGAGACCCAGTACTTC. This gives the protein CASSVDNRGYETQYF. The rearrangement uses TRBV9 and TRBJ2-5, with 7 bases matching TRBD1. The CDR3 loop spans 15 amino acids. Germline V gene data show CDR1 as SGDLS and CDR2 as YYNGEE. V trimming: 0 bases; J trimming: 5 bases; junction bases outside the gene matches: 7.

The gene calls are TRBV21-1 and TRBJ2-7; the tabulated D call, TRBD1, remains unverified against the DNA. TRBV21-1 is noted as a pseudogene. The CDR3 sequence is 16 residues long. The CDR3 sequence: CASRKNAGATTTKEYF. As DNA, the CDR3 is TGTGCCAGCAGGAAAAACGCAGGGGCCACTACTACGAAGGAGTACTTC.

This chain uses TRBV6-1 with TRBJ2-5, with 7 positions matching TRBD1. Germline V lookup: CDR1 MNHNS, CDR2 SASEGT. CDR3 length: 14 amino acids. Losses at the gene ends were 4 bases for V and 3 bases for J; bases not matched to a gene: 5. For the CDR3, the DNA is TGTGCCAGCAGTGCCCACAGGGGAGAAGAGACCCAGTACTTC. Its protein is CASSAHRGEETQYF.

The J gene is TRBJ2-1, the V gene TRBV18; 11 bases are a match to TRBD2. Germline loops: CDR1 KGHSH, CDR2 LQKENI. This CDR3 is 19 amino acids long. V was clipped by 0 bases and J by 7 bases; unmatched bases: 14. DNA of the CDR3: TGTGCCAGCTCACCACCTGGGACTAGCGGACCGTTCCTTAGAAATGAGCAGTTCTTC. As protein: CASSPPGTSGPFLRNEQFF.

The chain combines TRBV28 with TRBJ2-6; possible D gene TRBD2, 5 bases. The CDR3 contains 17 residues. Germline V lookup: CDR1 MDHEN, CDR2 SYDVKM. Trimming removed 1 base at V and 4 bases at J, with 14 bases between. The CDR3 DNA follows: TGTGCCAGCAGTTTATTTTCGGGGTTTAACGGGGCCAACGTCCTGACTTTC. Translated, it gives CASSLFSGFNGANVLTF.

This rearrangement joins TRBV9 to TRBJ2-7; 9 bases align to TRBD2. V dropped 0 bases and J dropped 2; count of bases not matched to a gene: 3. Germline CDR1 is SGDLS and CDR2 is YYNGEE. The CDR3 consists of 15 residues. CDR3 residues: CASSVGGGGAYEQYF. The DNA of the CDR3 is TGTGCCAGCAGCGTAGGAGGCGGGGGGGCCTACGAGCAGTACTTC.

The gene calls are TRBV4-1 and TRBJ2-2; possible D gene TRBD1, 5 bases. The germline V gene encodes CDR1 MGHRA and CDR2 YSYEKL. The CDR3 has 14 amino acids. Trimming cost V 4 bases and J 3 bases, with 9 bases left between them. In DNA, the CDR3 is TGCGCCAGCAGCCCCGCAGGGTACACCGGGGAGCTGTTTTTT. Translation: CASSPAGYTGELFF.